The entry below describes one T cell receptor beta chain. The antigen is not known. This entry is derived from a study of quantifying T cell responses using KT2 cells. The wider study: cDNA was made from DNase-treated RNA using alpha and beta constant primers. Overall study findings and caveats: KT2 clone alpha and beta sequence counts scaled linearly with input KT2 cell number.

A single-stranded UMI oligo with SP2 sequence was ligated to cDNA 3' ends. First-round PCR used about 4 cycles and beta primers RC1.1 and RC1.2 covering TRBC1 and TRBC2. MiXCR was run by TCRdb on the UMI-ligation and nested PCR reads, yielding one entry per CDR3 protein. The sample includes 40,000 to 50,000 distinct CDR3 sequences, about 17% of them seen just once. This CDR3 region has 17 residues. Unmatched junction bases numbered 11, after V lost 5 bases and J lost 4 bases. Germline V CDR1 and CDR2: SEHNR, FQNEAQ (reference sequence). The chain is built from TRBV7-9 and TRBJ2-3; 11 nucleotides line up with TRBD1. The receptor was derived from a human donor. The sample consisted of PBMCs spiked with cells of the T cell clone KT2. The CDR3 region is CASSTLIGQGAADTQYF. CDR3 DNA sequence: TGTGCCAGCAGCACCCTTATCGGACAGGGGGCGGCAGATACGCAGTATTTT.